This T cell receptor beta chain is from a study of T cells in Graves' hyperthyroidism and ophthalmopathy. There are many counts of this clonotype. Its specificity is not known. The patients, who ranged from 18 to 65 in age, presented with newly diagnosed hyperthyroidism lasting under 2 months. CDR1 and CDR2 from the germline V gene are SGHDT and YYEEEE. The CDR3 is 14 residues long. Trimming left V 5 bases short and J 4 bases short, with 13 bases between. Notes on the study in general: The model forecast ophthalmopathy, anticipating it by a median about six months before onset.

Amplified TCR beta CDR3 regions derived from RNA transcripts. A first-round RT-PCR of the TCR CDR3 used the HTBI primer set. MiXCR was run by TCRdb on the multiplex PCR reads, yielding one entry per CDR3 protein. The sample has fewer than 650,000 distinct CDR3 sequences; 11% to 15% are singletons. V usage is TRBV5-6 and J usage is TRBJ2-1; perhaps TRBD1 as D (7 bases). The specimen sequenced was blood. The receptor comes from a woman between 35 and 50 years old with Graves' hyperthyroidism. This CDR3 is CASRRDSLYNEQFF. Here the CDR3 DNA reads TGTGCCAGCAGGCGGGACAGCCTTTACAATGAGCAGTTCTTC.